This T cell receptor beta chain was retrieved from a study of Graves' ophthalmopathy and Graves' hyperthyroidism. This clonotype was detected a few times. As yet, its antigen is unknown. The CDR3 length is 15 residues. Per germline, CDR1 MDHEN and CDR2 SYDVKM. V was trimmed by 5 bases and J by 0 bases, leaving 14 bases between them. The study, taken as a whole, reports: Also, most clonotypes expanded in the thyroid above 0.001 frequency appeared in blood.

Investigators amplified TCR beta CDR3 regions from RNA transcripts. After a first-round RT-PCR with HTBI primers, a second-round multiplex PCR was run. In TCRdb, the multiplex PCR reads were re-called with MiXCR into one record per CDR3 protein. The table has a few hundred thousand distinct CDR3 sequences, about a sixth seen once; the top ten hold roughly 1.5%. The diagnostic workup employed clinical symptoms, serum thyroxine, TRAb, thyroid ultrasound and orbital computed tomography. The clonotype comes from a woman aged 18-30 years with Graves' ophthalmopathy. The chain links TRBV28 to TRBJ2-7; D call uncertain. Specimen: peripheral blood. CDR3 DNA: TGTGCCAGCAGTCCCCGACTCCAGAGCTCCTACGAGCAGTACTTC. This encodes CASSPRLQSSYEQYF.